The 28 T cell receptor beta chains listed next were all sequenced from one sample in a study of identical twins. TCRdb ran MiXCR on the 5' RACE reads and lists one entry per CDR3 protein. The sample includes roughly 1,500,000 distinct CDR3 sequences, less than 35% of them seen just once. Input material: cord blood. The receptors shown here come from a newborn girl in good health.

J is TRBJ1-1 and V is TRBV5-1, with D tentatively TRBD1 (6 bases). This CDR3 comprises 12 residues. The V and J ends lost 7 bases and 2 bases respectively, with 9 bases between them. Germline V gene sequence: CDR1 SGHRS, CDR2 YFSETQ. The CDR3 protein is CASLGTNTEAFF. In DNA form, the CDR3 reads TGCGCCAGCTTGGGGACAAACACTGAAGCTTTCTTT.

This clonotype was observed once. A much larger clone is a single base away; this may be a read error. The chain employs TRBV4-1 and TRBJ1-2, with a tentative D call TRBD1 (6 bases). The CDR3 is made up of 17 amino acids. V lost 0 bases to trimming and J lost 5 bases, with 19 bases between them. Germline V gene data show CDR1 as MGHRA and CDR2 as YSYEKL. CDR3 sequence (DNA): TGCGCCAGCAGCCAAGATCGGCGGCAACGGACAGAATATGGCTACACCTTC. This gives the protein CASSQDRRQRTEYGYTF.

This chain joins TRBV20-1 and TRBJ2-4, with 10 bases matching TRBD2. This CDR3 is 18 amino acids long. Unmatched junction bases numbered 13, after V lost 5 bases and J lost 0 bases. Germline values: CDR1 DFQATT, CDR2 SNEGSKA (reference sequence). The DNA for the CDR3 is TGCAGTGCTTCGGTAGCGGGGGGCCGAATCTTAGCCAAAAACATTCAGTACTTC. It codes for CSASVAGGRILAKNIQYF.

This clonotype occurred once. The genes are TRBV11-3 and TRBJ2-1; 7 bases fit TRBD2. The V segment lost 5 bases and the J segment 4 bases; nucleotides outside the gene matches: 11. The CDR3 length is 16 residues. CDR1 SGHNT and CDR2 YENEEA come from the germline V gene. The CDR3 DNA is TGTGCCAGCAGCCCCGGCGGGCCTAGCGGATACAATGAGCAGTTCTTC. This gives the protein CASSPGGPSGYNEQFF.

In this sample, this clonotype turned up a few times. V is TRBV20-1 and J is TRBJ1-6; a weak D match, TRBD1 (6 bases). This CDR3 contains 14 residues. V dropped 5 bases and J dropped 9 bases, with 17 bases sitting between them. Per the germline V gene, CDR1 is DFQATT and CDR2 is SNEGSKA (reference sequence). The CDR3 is CSAGPGARSSPLHF. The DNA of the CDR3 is TGCAGTGCTGGGCCGGGGGCACGAAGTTCACCCCTCCACTTT.

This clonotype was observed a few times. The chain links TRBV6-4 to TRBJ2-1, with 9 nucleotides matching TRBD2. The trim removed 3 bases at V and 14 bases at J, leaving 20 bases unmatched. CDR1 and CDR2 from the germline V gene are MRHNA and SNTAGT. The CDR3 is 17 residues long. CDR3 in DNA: TGTGCCAGCAGTGAATTACGGCGGGAGGGCCGAAAGGTTGAAGAGTTCTTC. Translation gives CASSELRREGRKVEEFF.

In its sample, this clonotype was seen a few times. The DNA of the CDR3 is TGTGCCAGCAGTTTTAGGACGGACAGCCGTCCCTACGAGCAGTACTTC. Translating gives CASSFRTDSRPYEQYF. V usage is TRBV28 and J usage is TRBJ2-7, with D possibly matching TRBD1 (6 bases). This CDR3 region has 16 residues. Germline CDR1 is MDHEN and CDR2 is SYDVKM. V lost 3 bases and J 2 bases, leaving 17 bases between the germline ends.

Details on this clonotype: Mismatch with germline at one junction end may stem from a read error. The CDR3 coding sequence is TGTGCCAGCTCACCACAGGGGTACAGCTATGACTACACCTTC. Encoded protein: CASSPQGYSYDYTF. The chain joins TRBV18 to TRBJ1-2, with D possibly TRBD1 on 5 matching bases. Germline CDR1 KGHSH, CDR2 LQKENI. CDR3 length: 14 amino acids.

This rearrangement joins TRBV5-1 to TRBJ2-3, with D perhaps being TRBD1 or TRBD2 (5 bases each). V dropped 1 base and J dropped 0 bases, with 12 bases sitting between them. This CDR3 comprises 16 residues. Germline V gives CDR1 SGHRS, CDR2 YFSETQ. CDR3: CASSLWDGASTDTQYF. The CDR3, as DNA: TGCGCCAGCAGCTTGTGGGACGGAGCTAGCACAGATACGCAGTATTTT.

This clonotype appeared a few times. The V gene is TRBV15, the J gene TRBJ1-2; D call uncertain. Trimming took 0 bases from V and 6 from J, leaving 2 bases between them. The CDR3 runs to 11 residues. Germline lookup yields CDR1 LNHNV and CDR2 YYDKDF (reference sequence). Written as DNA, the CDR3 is TGTGCCACCAGCAGAGATCATGGCTACACCTTC. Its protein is CATSRDHGYTF.

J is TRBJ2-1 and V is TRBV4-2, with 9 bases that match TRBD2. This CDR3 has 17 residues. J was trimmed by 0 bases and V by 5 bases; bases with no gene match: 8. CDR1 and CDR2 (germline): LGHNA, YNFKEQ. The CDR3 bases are TGTGCCAGCAGCGACATAGCGGGAGACCGCTCCTACAATGAGCAGTTCTTC. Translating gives CASSDIAGDRSYNEQFF.

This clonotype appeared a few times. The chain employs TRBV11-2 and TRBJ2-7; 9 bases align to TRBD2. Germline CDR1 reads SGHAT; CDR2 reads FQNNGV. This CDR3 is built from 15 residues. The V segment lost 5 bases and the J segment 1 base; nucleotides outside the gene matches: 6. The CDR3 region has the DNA TGTGCCAGCAGCGCCATAGCGGGGGTTTCCTACGAGCAGTACTTC. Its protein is CASSAIAGVSYEQYF.

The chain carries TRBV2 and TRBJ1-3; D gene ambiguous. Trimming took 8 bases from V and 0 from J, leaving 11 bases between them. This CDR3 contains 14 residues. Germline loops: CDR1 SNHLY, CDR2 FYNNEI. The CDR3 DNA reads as TGTGCCAGCCTTGTAAGGGACTCTGGAAACACCATATATTTT. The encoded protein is CASLVRDSGNTIYF.

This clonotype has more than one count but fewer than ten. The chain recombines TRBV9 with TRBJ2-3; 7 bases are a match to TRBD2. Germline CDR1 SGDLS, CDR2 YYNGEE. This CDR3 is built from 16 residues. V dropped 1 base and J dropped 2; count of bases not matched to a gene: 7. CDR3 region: CASSVFASGFTDTQYF. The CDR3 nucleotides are TGTGCCAGCAGCGTATTCGCTAGCGGATTCACAGATACGCAGTATTTT.

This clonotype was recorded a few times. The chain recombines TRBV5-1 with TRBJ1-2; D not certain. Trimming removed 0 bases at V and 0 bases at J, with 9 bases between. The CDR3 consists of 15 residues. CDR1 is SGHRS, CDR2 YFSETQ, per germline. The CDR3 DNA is TGCGCCAGCAGCTTGGCCGGGTCTACTAACTATGGCTACACCTTC. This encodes CASSLAGSTNYGYTF.

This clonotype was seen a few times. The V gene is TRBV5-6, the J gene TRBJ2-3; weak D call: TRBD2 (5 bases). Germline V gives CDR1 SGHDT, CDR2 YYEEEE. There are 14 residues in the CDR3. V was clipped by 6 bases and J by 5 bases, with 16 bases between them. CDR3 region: CASTIQLVVDTQYF. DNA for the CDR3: TGTGCCAGCACCATCCAACTAGTGGTAGATACGCAGTATTTT.

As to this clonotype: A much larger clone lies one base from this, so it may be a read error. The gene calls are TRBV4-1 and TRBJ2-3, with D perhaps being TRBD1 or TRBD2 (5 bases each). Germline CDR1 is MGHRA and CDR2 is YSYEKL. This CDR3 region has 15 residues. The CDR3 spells CASSQDRDGTDAQYF. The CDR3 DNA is TGCGCCAGCAGCCAAGATCGGGACGGCACAGATGCGCAGTATTTT.

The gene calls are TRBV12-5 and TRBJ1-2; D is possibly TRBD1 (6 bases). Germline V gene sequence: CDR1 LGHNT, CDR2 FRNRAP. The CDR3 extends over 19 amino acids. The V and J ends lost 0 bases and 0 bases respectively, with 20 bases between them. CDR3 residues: CASGLVRRASGAPNYGYTF. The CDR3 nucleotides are TGTGCTAGTGGTTTGGTACGGCGGGCGTCAGGGGCTCCTAACTATGGCTACACCTTC.

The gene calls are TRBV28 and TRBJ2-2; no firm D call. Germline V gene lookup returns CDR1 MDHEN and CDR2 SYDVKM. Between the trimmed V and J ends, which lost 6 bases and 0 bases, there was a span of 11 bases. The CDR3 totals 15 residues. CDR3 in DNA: TGTGCCAGCAGCCTCAGCTACCCGAACACCGGGGAGCTGTTTTTT. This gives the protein CASSLSYPNTGELFF.

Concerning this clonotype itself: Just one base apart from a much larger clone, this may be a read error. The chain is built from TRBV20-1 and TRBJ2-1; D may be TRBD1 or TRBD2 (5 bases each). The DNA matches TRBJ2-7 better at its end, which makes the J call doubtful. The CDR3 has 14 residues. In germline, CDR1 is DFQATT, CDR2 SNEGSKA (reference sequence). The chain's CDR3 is CSAWDRGPYNEQYF. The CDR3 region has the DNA TGCAGTGCTTGGGACCGCGGCCCCTACAATGAGCAGTACTTC.

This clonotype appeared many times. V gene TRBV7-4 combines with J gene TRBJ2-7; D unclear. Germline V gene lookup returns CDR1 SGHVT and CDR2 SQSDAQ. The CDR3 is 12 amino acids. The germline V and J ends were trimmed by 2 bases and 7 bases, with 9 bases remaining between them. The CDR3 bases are TGTGCCAGCAGCTTATGGCAGAATGAGCAGTACTTC. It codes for CASSLWQNEQYF.

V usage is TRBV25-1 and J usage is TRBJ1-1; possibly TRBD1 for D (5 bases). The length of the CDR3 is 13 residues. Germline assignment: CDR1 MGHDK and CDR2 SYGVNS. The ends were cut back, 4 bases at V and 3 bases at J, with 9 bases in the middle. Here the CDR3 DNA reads TGTGCCAGCAGTGCCGACAGATACACTGAAGCTTTCTTT. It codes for CASSADRYTEAFF.

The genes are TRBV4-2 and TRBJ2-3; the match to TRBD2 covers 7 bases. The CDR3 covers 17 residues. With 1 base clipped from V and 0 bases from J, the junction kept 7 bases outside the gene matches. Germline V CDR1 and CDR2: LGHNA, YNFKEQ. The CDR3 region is CASSQAPAGLSTDTQYF. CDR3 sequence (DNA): TGTGCCAGCAGCCAAGCGCCAGCGGGGTTGAGCACAGATACGCAGTATTTT.

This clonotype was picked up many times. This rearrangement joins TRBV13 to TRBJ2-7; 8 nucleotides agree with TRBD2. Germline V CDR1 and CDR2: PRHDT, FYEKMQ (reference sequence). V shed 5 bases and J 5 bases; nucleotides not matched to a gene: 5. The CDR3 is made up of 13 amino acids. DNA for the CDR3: TGTGCCAGCAGCCGGACTAGCTTAAACGAGCAGTACTTC. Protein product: CASSRTSLNEQYF.

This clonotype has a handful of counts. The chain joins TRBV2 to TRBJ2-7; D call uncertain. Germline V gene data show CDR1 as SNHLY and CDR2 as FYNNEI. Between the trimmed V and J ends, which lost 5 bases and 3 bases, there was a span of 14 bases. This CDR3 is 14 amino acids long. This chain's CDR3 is CASSYEVVYYEQYF. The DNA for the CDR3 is TGTGCCAGCAGTTACGAGGTCGTGTACTACGAGCAGTACTTC.

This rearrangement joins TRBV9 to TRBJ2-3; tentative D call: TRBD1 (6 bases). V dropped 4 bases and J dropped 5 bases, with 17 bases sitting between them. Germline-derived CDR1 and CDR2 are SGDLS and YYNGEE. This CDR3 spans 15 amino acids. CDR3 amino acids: CASSSTNRVGDTQYF. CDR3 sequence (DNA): TGTGCCAGCAGCTCAACTAACAGGGTTGGAGATACGCAGTATTTT.

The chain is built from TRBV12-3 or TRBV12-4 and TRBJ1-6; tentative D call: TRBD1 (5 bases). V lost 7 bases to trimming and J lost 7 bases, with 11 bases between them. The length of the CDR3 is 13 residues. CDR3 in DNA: TGTGCCAGCACCTCGGGGGGGAATTCACCCCTCCACTTT. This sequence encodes CASTSGGNSPLHF.

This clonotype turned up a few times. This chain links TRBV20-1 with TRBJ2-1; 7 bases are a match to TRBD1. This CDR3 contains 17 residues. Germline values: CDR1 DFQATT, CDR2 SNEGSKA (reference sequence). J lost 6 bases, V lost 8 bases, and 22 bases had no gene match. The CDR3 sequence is CSCDRAFPFSQRNEQFF. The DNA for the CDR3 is TGCAGTTGCGACAGGGCGTTCCCGTTTTCCCAACGCAATGAGCAGTTCTTC.